Below are 32 T cell receptor beta chains sequenced from a single sample in a study of identical twins. A single record per CDR3 protein comes from TCRdb applying MiXCR to the 5' RACE reads. The sample comprises roughly 750,000 distinct CDR3 sequences, less than 25% of which are singletons, and roughly 4.3% rests with the top ten. This sample also belongs to another study, concerning T cells expressing NK-cell markers.

Sequencing was performed on PBMCs. These receptors all come from a woman aged 18-29 years in good health.

The genes are TRBV7-6 and TRBJ1-6; 9 bases are shared with TRBD1. CDR1 and CDR2 (germline): SGHVS, FNYEAQ. V was pared by 5 bases and J by 2 bases, with 4 bases of the junction left unmatched. The CDR3 runs 16 residues. This chain's CDR3 is CASSPGQGTYNSPLHF. For the CDR3, the DNA is TGTGCCAGCAGCCCGGGACAGGGAACCTATAATTCACCCCTCCACTTT.

This chain connects TRBV20-1 to TRBJ1-2; D is perhaps TRBD1 (5 bases). V lost 3 bases and J lost 3, with 11 bases in between. The germline V gene has CDR1 DFQATT and CDR2 SNEGSKA (reference sequence). The CDR3 spans 13 residues. The DNA of the CDR3 is TGCAGTGCTAGTTCGGGGCCCGACTATGGCTACACCTTC. Its translation is CSASSGPDYGYTF.

The rearrangement links TRBV29-1 to TRBJ2-5, with 10 bases aligning to TRBD1. The V gene end was trimmed by 7 bases and the J gene end by 5 bases; junction bases not matched to a gene: 10. CDR3 size: 14 residues. Looked up from germline, CDR1 is SQVTM and CDR2 is ANQGSEA. This CDR3 is CSGLGDRGPETQYF. CDR3 nucleotide sequence: TGCAGCGGTTTGGGAGACAGGGGGCCGGAGACCCAGTACTTC. Combining the CDR3 with reference TRBV29-1 and TRBJ2-5 gives the whole variable domain SAVISQKPSRDICQRGTSLTIQCQVDSQVTMMFWYRQQPGQSLTLIATANQGSEATYESGFVIDKFPISRPNLTFSTLTVSNMSPEDSSIYLCSGLGDRGPETQYFGPGTRLLVL.

This clonotype was detected a few times. This rearrangement joins TRBV6-2 or TRBV6-3 to TRBJ2-7; D remains ambiguous. Germline CDR1 is MNHEY and CDR2 is SVGEGT. V shed 0 bases and J shed 3 bases, with 6 bases lying between them. This CDR3 contains 13 residues. The chain's CDR3 is CASSYSMDYEQYF. Here the CDR3 DNA reads TGTGCCAGCAGTTACTCGATGGACTACGAGCAGTACTTC.

This clonotype occurred a few times. This chain uses TRBV20-1 with TRBJ2-1; perhaps TRBD2 as D (6 bases). In germline, CDR1 is DFQATT, CDR2 SNEGSKA (reference sequence). The CDR3 extends over 13 amino acids. V lost 7 bases to trimming and J lost 0 bases, with 10 bases between them. Written as DNA, the CDR3 is TGCAGTGGAGCGGGCGCCTCCTACAATGAGCAGTTCTTC. Translation gives CSGAGASYNEQFF.

The chain couples TRBV11-3 to TRBJ2-1, with TRBD2 identical over 13 bases. V was clipped by 3 bases and J by 12 bases; unmatched bases: 8. Germline loops: CDR1 SGHNT, CDR2 YENEEA. The CDR3 is 15 residues long. CDR3 residues: CASSFLTSGGARQFF. In DNA, the CDR3 is TGTGCCAGCAGCTTCCTCACTAGCGGGGGGGCGCGGCAGTTCTTC. Looking up the rest from reference TRBV11-3 and TRBJ2-1 gives the full variable domain: EAGVVQSPRYKIIEKKQPVAFWCNPISGHNTLYWYLQNLGQGPELLIRYENEEAVDDSQLPKDRFSAERLKGVDSTLKIQPAELGDSAVYLCASSFLTSGGARQFFGPGTRLTVL.

In its sample, this clonotype was seen a few times. V and J are TRBV20-1 and TRBJ2-1; TRBD2 matches 11 bases. CDR1 is DFQATT and CDR2 is SNEGSKA in the germline V gene (reference sequence). The CDR3 loop spans 16 amino acids. Trimming at V came to 1 base and at J to 2 bases, leaving 4 bases not matched to a gene. This CDR3 reads CSARGGSGGAYNEQFF. In DNA form, the CDR3 reads TGCAGTGCTAGAGGGGGTAGCGGGGGGGCCTACAATGAGCAGTTCTTC.

The rearrangement uses TRBV10-3 and TRBJ2-3, with 7 bases aligning to TRBD1. Germline V lookup: CDR1 ENHRY, CDR2 SYGVKD. This CDR3 contains 14 residues. J lost 4 bases, V lost 6 bases, and 7 bases had no gene match. The CDR3 DNA reads as TGTGCCATCAGCCCGACAGGGCCCCCAGATACGCAGTATTTT. Translated: CAISPTGPPDTQYF.

V usage is TRBV3-1 and J usage is TRBJ2-5, with D hard to call. Germline values: CDR1 LGHDT, CDR2 YNNKEL (reference sequence). This CDR3 spans 15 amino acids. The V and J ends lost 4 bases and 2 bases respectively, with 14 bases between them. The CDR3 region has the DNA TGTGCCAGCAGCCCCCAACCCTACCAGCAAGAGACCCAGTACTTC. It translates to CASSPQPYQQETQYF.

In this sample, this clonotype turned up a few times. This chain connects TRBV20-1 to TRBJ2-5, with D uncertain. The length of the CDR3 is 14 residues. Germline V gene lookup returns CDR1 DFQATT and CDR2 SNEGSKA (reference sequence). V dropped 0 bases and J dropped 4 bases, with 12 bases sitting between them. The chain's CDR3 is CSARDTTITETQYF. For the CDR3, the DNA is TGCAGTGCTAGAGATACCACTATAACAGAGACCCAGTACTTC.

This clonotype was recorded a few times. V usage is TRBV10-3 and J usage is TRBJ1-2; D remains ambiguous. This CDR3 is 14 amino acids long. Germline V gene lookup returns CDR1 ENHRY and CDR2 SYGVKD. Trimming stripped 7 bases from V and 0 bases from J, with 12 bases between. The chain's CDR3 is CAITGYGANYGYTF. The CDR3 region has the DNA TGTGCCATCACCGGGTACGGCGCTAACTATGGCTACACCTTC.

This clonotype was picked up a small number of times. The CDR3 sequence: CASSVEGEGEQYF. The CDR3 bases are TGTGCCAGCAGCGTAGAGGGCGAGGGGGAGCAGTACTTC. This chain joins TRBV9 and TRBJ2-7; D may be TRBD1 or TRBD2 (5 bases each). The V end was cut by 0 bases, the J end by 7 bases, with 11 bases between. The CDR3 has 13 residues. Germline CDR1 reads SGDLS; CDR2 reads YYNGEE.

This clonotype has at least ten counts. The J gene is TRBJ2-7, the V gene TRBV3-1, with D uncertain. The CDR3 has 16 residues. The V and J ends lost 0 bases and 0 bases respectively, with 12 bases between them. Germline V gene data show CDR1 as LGHDT and CDR2 as YNNKEL (reference sequence). The CDR3 region is CASSQDSPMSSYEQYF. In DNA, the CDR3 is TGTGCCAGCAGCCAAGATTCCCCAATGAGCTCCTACGAGCAGTACTTC.

This chain's CDR3 is CSVFLAGGIADTQYF. For the CDR3, the DNA is TGCAGTGTTTTTCTAGCGGGGGGAATCGCAGATACGCAGTATTTT. This chain joins TRBV20-1 and TRBJ2-3, with 11 bases fitting TRBD2. V dropped 7 bases and J dropped 4; count of bases not matched to a gene: 10. CDR3 size: 15 residues. The germline V gene has CDR1 DFQATT and CDR2 SNEGSKA (reference sequence).

The chain uses TRBV2 and TRBJ2-1; perhaps TRBD2 as D (7 bases). Trimming removed 5 bases from V and 7 bases from J, with 24 bases in between. The CDR3 spans 17 residues. Per germline, CDR1 SNHLY and CDR2 FYNNEI. The CDR3 nucleotides read TGTGCCAGCAGTCCCATCGGCCGGGGGGCTAGGATGAATGAGCAGTTCTTC. Its protein product is CASSPIGRGARMNEQFF.

This clonotype was counted at least ten times. The V call is TRBV29-1, the J call TRBJ2-5, with 7 bases identical to TRBD1. Germline V gives CDR1 SQVTM, CDR2 ANQGSEA. The ends lost 6 bases at V and 5 bases at J; junction bases unmatched: 9. The CDR3 has 13 amino acids. The chain's CDR3 is CSVEQGFGETQYF. Written as DNA, the CDR3 is TGCAGCGTCGAACAGGGGTTTGGTGAGACCCAGTACTTC.

V is TRBV5-1 and J is TRBJ2-1; 7 nucleotides line up with TRBD2. The CDR3 is 14 amino acids. In germline, CDR1 is SGHRS, CDR2 YFSETQ. V lost 1 base to trimming and J lost 9 bases; unmatched junction nucleotides: 7. CDR3 nucleotide sequence: TGCGCCAGCAGCTTGTATGGCGGCGGGAGTGAGCAGTTCTTC. This translates into CASSLYGGGSEQFF.

The chain is built from TRBV27 and TRBJ2-1, with D maybe TRBD2 (5 bases). The V and J ends lost 6 bases and 5 bases respectively, with 14 bases between them. CDR3 length: 14 residues. CDR1 MNHEY and CDR2 SMNVEV come from the germline V gene (reference sequence). This chain's CDR3 is CASRSGSRDNEQFF. The CDR3 DNA reads as TGTGCCAGCAGATCGGGATCGAGAGACAATGAGCAGTTCTTC.

The chain uses TRBV10-3 and TRBJ1-3; D might be TRBD1 (5 bases). Germline values: CDR1 ENHRY, CDR2 SYGVKD. This CDR3 has 13 amino acids. Between the trimmed V and J ends, which lost 4 bases and 2 bases, there was a span of 6 bases. DNA for the CDR3: TGTGCCATCAGTGGAGGGGCTGGAAACACCATATATTTT. Protein product: CAISGGAGNTIYF.

This sequence joins TRBV5-1 and TRBJ2-2; D may be TRBD2 (6 bases). Germline assignment: CDR1 SGHRS and CDR2 YFSETQ. CDR3 size: 14 residues. Trimming stripped 1 base from V and 9 bases from J, with 13 bases between. CDR3 in DNA: TGCGCCAGCAGCTTGAATAGCGGTTCTTGGGAGCTGTTTTTT. This sequence encodes CASSLNSGSWELFF.

The V gene is TRBV3-1, the J gene TRBJ2-1, with D perhaps TRBD1 or TRBD2 (6 bases each). The CDR3 is 17 residues long. Germline CDR1 and CDR2: LGHDT and YNNKEL (reference sequence). V was clipped by 0 bases and J by 4 bases, with 16 bases between them. CDR3 sequence reads: CASSQDLGGPPYNEQFF. CDR3 nucleotides: TGTGCCAGCAGCCAAGATTTAGGGGGGCCGCCGTACAATGAGCAGTTCTTC.

This sequence joins TRBV4-2 and TRBJ2-3, with D unresolved. In germline, CDR1 is LGHNA, CDR2 YNFKEQ. The V gene lost 1 base and the J gene lost 3 bases, with 11 bases spanning the gap. The CDR3 covers 15 residues. The CDR3 nucleotides are TGTGCCAGCAGCCAAGCCCAAGACCAGACAGATACGCAGTATTTT. This sequence encodes CASSQAQDQTDTQYF.

Many counts were recorded for this clonotype. The rearrangement links TRBV20-1 to TRBJ2-3; the match to TRBD2 covers 7 bases. The V and J ends lost 3 bases and 7 bases, in that order; junction bases with no gene match: 7. Germline loops: CDR1 DFQATT, CDR2 SNEGSKA (reference sequence). This CDR3 is 13 amino acids long. The CDR3 protein is CSASPGTTHTQYF. The CDR3, as DNA: TGCAGTGCTAGCCCCGGGACTACCCATACGCAGTATTTT.

The rearrangement links TRBV27 to TRBJ2-1; D perhaps matches TRBD2 (7 bases). The V end was cut by 2 bases, the J end by 6 bases, with 20 bases between. This CDR3 spans 17 amino acids. Germline CDR1 reads MNHEY; CDR2 reads SMNVEV (reference sequence). The CDR3 DNA is TGTGCCAGCAGTTTAAGTTACGGGGGGCTGGGTAGCAATGAGCAGTTCTTC. As protein: CASSLSYGGLGSNEQFF.

A few counts support this clonotype. V is TRBV6-5 and J is TRBJ2-1; D may be TRBD1 (6 bases). In germline, CDR1 is MNHEY, CDR2 SVGAGI. V lost 5 bases to trimming and J lost 8 bases, with 19 bases between them. This CDR3 comprises 15 residues. CDR3 residues: CASSNRVGGGYEQFF. The CDR3 DNA sequence: TGTGCCAGCAGTAACAGGGTCGGTGGTGGCTATGAGCAGTTCTTC.

This chain connects TRBV7-9 to TRBJ2-1; 10 nucleotides match TRBD2. There are 15 residues in the CDR3. V gave up 5 bases and J gave up 10 bases; unmatched junction bases: 11. Germline-derived CDR1 and CDR2 are SEHNR and FQNEAQ (reference sequence). The CDR3 DNA follows: TGTGCCAGCAGCCCGTGGACTAGCGGACGGGACGAGCAGTTCTTC. Protein product: CASSPWTSGRDEQFF.

This clonotype was detected a few times. J is TRBJ1-5 and V is TRBV20-1, with a tentative D call TRBD1 (5 bases). V gave up 6 bases and J gave up 0 bases, with 12 bases separating them. Germline CDR1 is DFQATT and CDR2 is SNEGSKA (reference sequence). The CDR3 extends over 14 amino acids. CDR3: CSANRPYSNQPQHF. For the CDR3, the DNA is TGCAGTGCAAACAGGCCTTATAGCAATCAGCCCCAGCATTTT.

With regard to this clonotype: One base away lies a much larger clone, so this may be a sequencing read error. V and J are TRBV6-5 and TRBJ1-1; D is uncertain. Germline lookup yields CDR1 MNHEY and CDR2 SVGAGI. The CDR3 is 14 amino acids. The CDR3 nucleotides are TGTGCCAGCAGTTACTATGGGGAAGAACCTGAAGCTATCTTT. Translation gives CASSYYGEEPEAIF.

Ten or more counts support this clonotype. The rearrangement links TRBV29-1 to TRBJ1-2; unclear D gene. CDR1 and CDR2 from the germline V gene are SQVTM and ANQGSEA. V was pared by 4 bases and J by 8 bases, with 5 bases between. There are 9 residues in the CDR3. CDR3 sequence (DNA): TGCAGCGTTGTAGTGGGCTACACCTTC. Translating it yields CSVVVGYTF.

This sequence joins TRBV7-8 and TRBJ1-5; possible D gene TRBD1, 6 bases. V was shortened by 4 bases and J by 9 bases, with 19 bases between the two germline ends. The CDR3 extends over 15 amino acids. Germline-derived CDR1 and CDR2 are SGHVS and FQNEAQ. The CDR3 region is CASSSAYRARWPQHF. As DNA, the CDR3 is TGTGCCAGCAGCTCCGCTTACAGGGCCCGTTGGCCCCAGCATTTT.

CDR3 sequence reads: CSAFGQGATEAFF. Here the CDR3 DNA reads TGCAGTGCTTTCGGACAGGGGGCAACTGAAGCTTTCTTT. The chain couples TRBV20-1 to TRBJ1-1, with 11 positions matching TRBD1. The CDR3 has 13 residues. Germline CDR1 reads DFQATT; CDR2 reads SNEGSKA (reference sequence). J was trimmed by 5 bases and V by 5 bases; bases with no gene match: 4.

This clonotype was observed a handful of times. The rearrangement joins TRBV13 to TRBJ1-5, with D hard to call. Trimming pared 2 bases from V and 9 bases from J, leaving 14 bases between. The CDR3 consists of 14 residues. Germline CDR1 is PRHDT and CDR2 is FYEKMQ (reference sequence). This chain's CDR3 is CASSLSEHRGPQHF. CDR3 nucleotide sequence: TGTGCCAGCAGCTTAAGCGAGCATCGTGGGCCCCAGCATTTT.